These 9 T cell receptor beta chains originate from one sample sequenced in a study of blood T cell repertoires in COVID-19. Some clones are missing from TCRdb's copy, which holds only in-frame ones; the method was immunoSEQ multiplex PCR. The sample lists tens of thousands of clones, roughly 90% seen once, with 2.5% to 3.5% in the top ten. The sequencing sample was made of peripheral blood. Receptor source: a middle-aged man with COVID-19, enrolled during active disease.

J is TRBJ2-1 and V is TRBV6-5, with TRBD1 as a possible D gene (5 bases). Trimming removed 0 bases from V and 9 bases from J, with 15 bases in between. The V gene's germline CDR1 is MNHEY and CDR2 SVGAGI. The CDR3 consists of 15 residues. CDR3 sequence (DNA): TGTGCCAGCAGTTACTCGATCTTGGCCCAGGGTGAGCAGTTCTTC. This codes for CASSYSILAQGEQFF.

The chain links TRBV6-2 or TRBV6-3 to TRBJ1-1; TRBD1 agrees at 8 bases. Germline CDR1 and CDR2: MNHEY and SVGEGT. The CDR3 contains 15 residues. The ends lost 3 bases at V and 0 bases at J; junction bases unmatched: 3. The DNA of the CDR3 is TGTGCCAGCAGTTATCTGACAGGGGTGAACACTGAAGCTTTCTTT. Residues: CASSYLTGVNTEAFF.

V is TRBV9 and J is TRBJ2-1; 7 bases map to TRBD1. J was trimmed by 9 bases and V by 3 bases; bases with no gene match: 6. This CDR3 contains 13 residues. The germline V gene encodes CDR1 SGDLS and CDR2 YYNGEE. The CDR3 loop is CASSARQGGEQFF. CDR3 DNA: TGTGCCAGCAGCGCAAGACAGGGTGGTGAGCAGTTCTTC.

The CDR3 here is CASSLAGYGYTF. The CDR3 bases are TGTGCCAGCAGTTTAGCAGGTTATGGCTACACCTTC. This chain connects TRBV28 to TRBJ1-2; D unclear. Trimming removed 2 bases from V and 5 bases from J, with 6 bases in between. Germline CDR1 MDHEN, CDR2 SYDVKM. CDR3 size: 12 residues.

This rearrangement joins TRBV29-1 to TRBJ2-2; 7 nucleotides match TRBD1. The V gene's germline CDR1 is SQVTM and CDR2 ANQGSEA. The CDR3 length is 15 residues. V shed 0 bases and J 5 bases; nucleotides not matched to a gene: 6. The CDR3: CSVEDQVTGTGELFF. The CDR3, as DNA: TGCAGCGTTGAAGATCAGGTGACAGGGACCGGGGAGCTGTTTTTT.

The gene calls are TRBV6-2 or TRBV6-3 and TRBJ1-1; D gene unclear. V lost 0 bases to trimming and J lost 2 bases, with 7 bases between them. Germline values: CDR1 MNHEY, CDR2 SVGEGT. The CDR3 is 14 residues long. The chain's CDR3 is CASSYSRANTEAFF. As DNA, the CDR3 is TGTGCCAGCAGTTACTCGAGGGCAAACACTGAAGCTTTCTTT.

Here the CDR3 DNA reads TGTGCCAGCAGTCTAGATTCCTATTATGGCTACACCTTC. Translating gives CASSLDSYYGYTF. This rearrangement joins TRBV28 to TRBJ1-2, with D uncertain. Looked up from germline, CDR1 is MDHEN and CDR2 is SYDVKM. The CDR3 extends over 13 amino acids. The germline V and J ends were trimmed by 5 bases and 5 bases, with 12 bases remaining between them.

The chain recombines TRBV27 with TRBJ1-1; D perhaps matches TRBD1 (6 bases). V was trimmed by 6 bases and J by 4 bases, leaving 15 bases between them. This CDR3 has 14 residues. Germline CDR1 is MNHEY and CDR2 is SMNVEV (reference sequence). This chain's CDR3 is CASSFGQSGTEAFF. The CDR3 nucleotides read TGTGCCAGCAGCTTCGGACAGTCAGGCACTGAAGCTTTCTTT.

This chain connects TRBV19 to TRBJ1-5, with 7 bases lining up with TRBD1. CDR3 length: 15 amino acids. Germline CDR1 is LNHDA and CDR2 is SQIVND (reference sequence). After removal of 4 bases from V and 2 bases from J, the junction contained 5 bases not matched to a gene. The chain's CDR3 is CASSTRQGGNQPQHF. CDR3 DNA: TGTGCCAGTAGTACCCGACAGGGCGGCAATCAGCCCCAGCATTTT.